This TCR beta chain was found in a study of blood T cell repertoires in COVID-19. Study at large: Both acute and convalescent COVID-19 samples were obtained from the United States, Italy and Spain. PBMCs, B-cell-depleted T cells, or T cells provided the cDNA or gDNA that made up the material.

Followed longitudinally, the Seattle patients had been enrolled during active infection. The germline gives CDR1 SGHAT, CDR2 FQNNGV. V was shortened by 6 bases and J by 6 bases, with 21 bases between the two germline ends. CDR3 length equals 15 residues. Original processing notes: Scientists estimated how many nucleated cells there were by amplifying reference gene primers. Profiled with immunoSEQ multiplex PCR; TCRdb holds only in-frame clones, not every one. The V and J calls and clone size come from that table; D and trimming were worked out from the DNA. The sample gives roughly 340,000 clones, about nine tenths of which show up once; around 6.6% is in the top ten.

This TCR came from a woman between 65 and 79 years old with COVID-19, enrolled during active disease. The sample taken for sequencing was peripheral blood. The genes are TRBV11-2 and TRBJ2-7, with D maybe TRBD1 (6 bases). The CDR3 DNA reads TGTGCCAGCAGTCACGGGACAACGGGAACGCTCGAGCAGTACTTC. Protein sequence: CASSHGTTGTLEQYF. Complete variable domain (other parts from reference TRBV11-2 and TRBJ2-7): EAGVAQSPRYKIIEKRQSVAFWCNPISGHATLYWYQQILGQGPKLLIQFQNNGVVDDSQLPKDRFSAERLKGVDSTLKIQPAKLEDSAVYLCASSHGTTGTLEQYFGPGTRLTVT.